The 21 T cell receptor beta chains listed next were all sequenced from one sample in a study of blood T cell repertoires in COVID-19. TCRdb's copy holds only in-frame clones and misses some; the assay was immunoSEQ multiplex PCR. Among over 80,000 clones listed, 86% were seen once. Material: peripheral blood. The receptors were gathered from a man aged 50 to 59 with acute or convalescent COVID-19.

V gene TRBV29-1 combines with J gene TRBJ1-1; no clear D gene. The V and J ends lost 3 bases and 7 bases respectively, with 9 bases between them. CDR3 size: 11 residues. The V gene's germline CDR1 is SQVTM and CDR2 ANQGSEA. The CDR3 sequence: CSVERAVEAFF. CDR3 sequence (DNA): TGCAGCGTTGAGCGGGCAGTTGAAGCTTTCTTT.

V is TRBV6-6 and J is TRBJ2-1; 8 nucleotides agree with TRBD1. V lost 0 bases and J lost 8; bases outside the gene matches: 6. The V gene's germline CDR1 is MNHNY and CDR2 SVGAGI (reference sequence). This CDR3 comprises 15 residues. CDR3 protein: CASSYSGTGGYEQFF. Written as DNA, the CDR3 is TGTGCCAGCAGTTACTCCGGGACAGGAGGCTATGAGCAGTTCTTC.

The chain carries TRBV6-5 and TRBJ2-7, with a possible D match to TRBD1 (6 bases). The V gene's germline CDR1 is MNHEY and CDR2 SVGAGI. The CDR3 loop spans 16 amino acids. Trimming removed 0 bases from V and 4 bases from J, with 16 bases in between. This CDR3 is CASSYSASGARYEQYF. The CDR3 coding sequence is TGTGCCAGCAGTTACTCTGCTTCAGGGGCCCGATACGAGCAGTACTTC.

This clone was observed a handful of times. V and J are TRBV5-4 and TRBJ2-7; maybe TRBD2 (5 bases). This CDR3 has 13 amino acids. Germline values: CDR1 SGHNT, CDR2 YYREEE (reference sequence). Deletions cut 3 bases from V and 5 bases from J, with 12 bases between. Here the CDR3 DNA reads TGTGCCAGCAGCTGGGCCCACGGGGACGAGCAGTACTTC. It translates to CASSWAHGDEQYF.

CDR3 protein: CASSQEGTALNTGELFF. The CDR3 DNA reads TGTGCCAGCAGCCAAGAAGGGACAGCCCTGAACACCGGGGAGCTGTTTTTT. The V gene is TRBV3-1 (or the pseudogene TRBV3-2), the J gene TRBJ2-2; TRBD1 matches 7 bases. This CDR3 comprises 17 residues. The ends lost 0 bases at V and 1 base at J; junction bases unmatched: 5. Germline assignment: CDR1 LGHDT and CDR2 YNNKEL (reference sequence).

Worth noting for this clone: The same CDR3 can be traced to other DNA sequences in this sample. The chain is built from TRBV5-1 and TRBJ2-1; possible D gene TRBD1, 5 bases. The CDR3 runs to 14 residues. Germline values: CDR1 SGHRS, CDR2 YFSETQ. Trimming took 2 bases from V and 0 from J, leaving 6 bases between them. The CDR3: CASSLGDSYNEQFF. CDR3 coding DNA: TGCGCCAGCAGCTTAGGGGACTCCTACAATGAGCAGTTCTTC.

V is TRBV11-2 and J is TRBJ2-3; tentative D call: TRBD2 (5 bases). Trimming shortened V by 5 bases and J by 0 bases, and 18 bases separated the two germline ends. The CDR3 length is 17 residues. Germline V gene data show CDR1 as SGHAT and CDR2 as FQNNGV. Written as DNA, the CDR3 is TGTGCCAGCAGCCGGCGGGTAGCGCCTCGAAGCACAGATACGCAGTATTTT. It translates to CASSRRVAPRSTDTQYF.

The chain couples TRBV7-6 to TRBJ1-2; 10 bases match TRBD1. From germline, CDR1 is SGHVS and CDR2 FNYEAQ. The CDR3 loop spans 15 amino acids. V dropped 5 bases and J dropped 7; count of bases not matched to a gene: 10. The CDR3 coding sequence is TGTGCCAGCAGCCCATCGACAGGGGGCGCAGGTGGCTACACCTTC. Translating it yields CASSPSTGGAGGYTF.

The chain couples TRBV3-1 (or the pseudogene TRBV3-2) to TRBJ1-2, with 7 bases identical to TRBD1. V shed 1 base, J shed 7 bases, and the junction held 3 bases outside the gene matches. Germline values: CDR1 LGHDT, CDR2 YNNKEL (reference sequence). The length of the CDR3 is 13 residues. CDR3 amino acids: CASSQVGGSGYTF. The CDR3 nucleotides are TGTGCCAGCAGCCAAGTAGGGGGCAGTGGCTACACCTTC.

The rearrangement uses TRBV27 and TRBJ2-1; 9 bases line up with TRBD2. V was clipped by 6 bases and J by 2 bases; unmatched bases: 8. Germline loops: CDR1 MNHEY, CDR2 SMNVEV (reference sequence). This CDR3 region has 16 residues. CDR3 nucleotide sequence: TGTGCCAGCAGATCAGATGCGGGAGGGACCTACAATGAGCAGTTCTTC. Protein product: CASRSDAGGTYNEQFF.

The chain employs TRBV7-2 and TRBJ2-3; D gene unclear. V lost 2 bases to trimming and J lost 2 bases, with 11 bases between them. CDR3 length equals 15 residues. Germline values: CDR1 SGHTA, CDR2 FQGNSA. The CDR3 DNA follows: TGTGCCAGCAGCTTAAACTCTCTATTCACAGATACGCAGTATTTT. It codes for CASSLNSLFTDTQYF.

The chain couples TRBV14 to TRBJ2-3, with D maybe TRBD2 (6 bases). This CDR3 has 14 amino acids. V was shortened by 2 bases and J by 4 bases, with 10 bases between the two germline ends. Germline CDR1 SGHDN, CDR2 FVKESK. CDR3 DNA sequence: TGTGCCAGCAGCCAAAGGAGGGTAGCAGATACGCAGTATTTT. It translates to CASSQRRVADTQYF.

This clone came up a few times. The chain has TRBV18 and TRBJ2-2; D is unclear. The CDR3 extends over 14 amino acids. The V gene lost 0 bases and the J gene lost 3 bases, with 5 bases spanning the gap. The V gene's germline CDR1 is KGHSH and CDR2 LQKENI. CDR3 coding DNA: TGTGCCAGCTCACCACCATCCTACACCGGGGAGCTGTTTTTT. The encoded protein is CASSPPSYTGELFF.

This chain links TRBV9 with TRBJ2-1; possible D gene TRBD1, 6 bases. V was trimmed by 7 bases and J by 0 bases, leaving 17 bases between them. The V gene's germline CDR1 is SGDLS and CDR2 YYNGEE. The CDR3 runs to 16 residues. The DNA for the CDR3 is TGTGCCAGCGGCTCTAGGGGACACAGCTCCTACAATGAGCAGTTCTTC. It translates to CASGSRGHSSYNEQFF.

The V call is TRBV18, the J call TRBJ1-1, with D unresolved. V lost 3 bases to trimming and J lost 0 bases, with 11 bases between them. CDR3 length: 15 amino acids. CDR1 and CDR2 (germline): KGHSH, LQKENI. In nucleotides, the CDR3 is TGTGCCAGCTCACCTACCACCGAGATGAACACTGAAGCTTTCTTT. Its protein is CASSPTTEMNTEAFF.

This clone was picked up a small number of times. The chain uses TRBV24-1 and TRBJ2-1; 10 nucleotides match TRBD2. The germline V gene has CDR1 KGHDR and CDR2 SFDVKD. The V and J ends lost 3 bases and 2 bases, in that order; junction bases with no gene match: 6. CDR3 length equals 17 residues. Here the CDR3 reads CATSDERLAGPYNEQFF. The DNA for the CDR3 is TGTGCCACCAGTGATGAAAGACTAGCGGGTCCCTACAATGAGCAGTTCTTC.

This chain connects TRBV6-5 to TRBJ2-2; 7 positions agree with TRBD1. Germline CDR1 is MNHEY and CDR2 is SVGAGI. V was clipped by 7 bases and J by 2 bases; unmatched bases: 4. This CDR3 comprises 14 residues. This chain's CDR3 is CASTRQGNTGELFF. The CDR3 DNA is TGTGCCAGCACCCGACAGGGAAACACCGGGGAGCTGTTTTTT.

The count of this clone is one. In nucleotides, the CDR3 is TGTGCCACCTCCCCAGGGGGCCTTCGGCCCACAGATACGCAGTATTTT. It specifies CATSPGGLRPTDTQYF. The rearrangement links TRBV24-1 to TRBJ2-3; TRBD1 matches 8 bases. V was pared by 9 bases and J by 2 bases, with 12 bases of the junction left unmatched. Per the germline V gene, CDR1 is KGHDR and CDR2 is SFDVKD. The CDR3 loop spans 16 amino acids.

This clone was detected a few times. The CDR3, as DNA: TGCGCCAGCAGCCCCCGGGACAGGTGGAGCACTGAAGCTTTCTTT. As protein: CASSPRDRWSTEAFF. The gene calls are TRBV5-1 and TRBJ1-1; 8 nucleotides line up with TRBD1. The CDR3 totals 15 residues. CDR1 and CDR2 (germline): SGHRS, YFSETQ. J was trimmed by 4 bases and V by 4 bases; bases with no gene match: 9.

V is TRBV10-3 and J is TRBJ2-3, with D unclear. This CDR3 is built from 11 residues. Germline CDR1 and CDR2: ENHRY and SYGVKD. Trimming took off 4 bases at V and 4 bases at J, with 3 bases between the two ends. The CDR3 DNA reads as TGTGCCATCAGTGCGGCAGATACGCAGTATTTT. This gives the protein CAISAADTQYF.

This clone was picked up one time. The CDR3: CASSLAELAGLSGANVLTF. The CDR3 DNA follows: TGTGCCAGCAGCTTAGCGGAACTAGCAGGGCTGTCTGGGGCCAACGTCCTGACTTTC. The rearrangement uses TRBV7-8 and TRBJ2-6; maybe TRBD2 (6 bases). V was shortened by 0 bases and J by 1 base, with 16 bases between the two germline ends. Germline-derived CDR1 and CDR2 are SGHVS and FQNEAQ. The CDR3 runs to 19 residues.